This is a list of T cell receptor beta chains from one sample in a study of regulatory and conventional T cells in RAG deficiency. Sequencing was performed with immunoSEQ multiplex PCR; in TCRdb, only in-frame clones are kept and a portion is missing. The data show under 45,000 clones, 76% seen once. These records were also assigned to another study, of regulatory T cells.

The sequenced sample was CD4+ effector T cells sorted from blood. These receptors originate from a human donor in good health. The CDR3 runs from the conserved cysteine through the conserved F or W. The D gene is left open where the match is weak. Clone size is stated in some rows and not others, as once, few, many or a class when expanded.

CDR3: CASSLSPRTGRGELFF; DNA: TGTGCCAGCAGTTTATCACCTAGGACAGGGCGCGGGGAGCTGTTTTTT; V: TRBV27; D: TRBD1; size: .; J: TRBJ2-2
CDR3: CASSDYTQGIRNEQFF; DNA: TGTGCCAGCAGCGATTATACGCAGGGGATTCGTAATGAGCAGTTCTTC; V: TRBV5-6; D: .; size: .; J: TRBJ2-1
CDR3: CSVGNRGTYEQYF; DNA: TGCAGCGTTGGAAACAGGGGAACCTACGAGCAGTACTTC; V: TRBV29-1; D: TRBD1; size: .; J: TRBJ2-7
CDR3: CASSIYRGRGNQPQHF; DNA: TGTGCCAGTAGTATCTACCGGGGGCGAGGCAATCAGCCCCAGCATTTT; V: TRBV19; D: .; size: .; J: TRBJ1-5
CDR3: CASSGWQEGTF; DNA: TGTGCCAGCAGCGGGTGGCAGGAAGGGACCTTC; V: TRBV2; D: .; size: .; J: TRBJ1-2
CDR3: CASTWGRDQPQHF; DNA: TGTGCCAGCACCTGGGGACGGGATCAGCCCCAGCATTTT; V: TRBV2; D: .; size: .; J: TRBJ1-5
CDR3: CASRNPGQVSYEQYF; DNA: TGTGCCAGCAGGAACCCGGGACAGGTGTCCTACGAGCAGTACTTC; V: TRBV6-5; D: TRBD1; size: .; J: TRBJ2-7
CDR3: CASSLEGQLYEQYF; DNA: TGCGCCAGCAGCTTGGAAGGACAGCTCTACGAGCAGTACTTC; V: TRBV5-1; D: .; size: .; J: TRBJ2-7
CDR3: CASSPSTGDTEAFF; DNA: TGTGCCAGCTCTCCCTCGACAGGGGACACTGAAGCTTTCTTT; V: TRBV18; D: TRBD1; size: .; J: TRBJ1-1
CDR3: CASSLGAGLDNYGYTF; DNA: TGTGCCAGCAGCTTAGGCGCCGGGCTCGATAACTATGGCTACACCTTC; V: TRBV7-9; D: .; size: .; J: TRBJ1-2
CDR3: CASSFPTEAFF; DNA: TGTGCCAGCAGTTTCCCCACTGAAGCTTTCTTT; V: TRBV27; D: .; size: .; J: TRBJ1-1
CDR3: CASIRIGRTEAFF; DNA: TGTGCCAGCATTAGAATTGGGCGCACTGAAGCTTTCTTT; V: TRBV6-5; D: .; size: .; J: TRBJ1-1
CDR3: CAWAITTAGEQYF; DNA: TGTGCCTGGGCAATTACAACCGCGGGGGAGCAGTACTTC; V: TRBV30; D: .; size: .; J: TRBJ2-7
CDR3: CAWNRRPQETQYF; DNA: TGTGCCTGGAATCGGAGGCCCCAGGAGACCCAGTACTTC; V: TRBV30; D: .; size: .; J: TRBJ2-5
CDR3: CASSPTSGNTEAFF; DNA: TGTGCCAGCTCACCAACATCAGGGAACACTGAAGCTTTCTTT; V: TRBV18; D: .; size: .; J: TRBJ1-1
CDR3: CAIRENYEQYF; DNA: TGTGCCATCAGGGAGAACTACGAGCAGTACTTC; V: TRBV10-3; D: .; size: .; J: TRBJ2-7
CDR3: CASGVPGQRVSTEAFF; DNA: TGTGCTAGTGGTGTACCGGGACAGAGGGTGTCAACTGAAGCTTTCTTT; V: TRBV12-5; D: TRBD1; size: .; J: TRBJ1-1
CDR3: CASSLRTRSNQPQHF; DNA: TGTGCCAGTAGTTTACGGACCCGAAGCAATCAGCCCCAGCATTTT; V: TRBV19; D: .; size: .; J: TRBJ1-5
CDR3: CASSLVGAGNTIYF; DNA: TGTGCCAGCAGCTTGGTAGGGGCCGGAAACACCATATATTTT; V: TRBV5-6; D: .; size: .; J: TRBJ1-3
CDR3: CASSPFPGTANTGELFF; DNA: TGTGCCAGCTCACCATTCCCGGGGACCGCCAACACCGGGGAGCTGTTTTTT; V: TRBV18; D: .; size: .; J: TRBJ2-2
CDR3: CASSLGGTGSNQPQHF; DNA: TGTGCCAGCAGCTTGGGGGGGACTGGTAGCAATCAGCCCCAGCATTTT; V: TRBV5-5; D: .; size: few; J: TRBJ1-5
CDR3: CAISTQSDTEAFF; DNA: TGTGCCATCTCTACTCAATCGGACACTGAAGCTTTCTTT; V: TRBV10-3; D: .; size: .; J: TRBJ1-1
CDR3: CARGHASSYEQYF; DNA: TGTGCCAGGGGACACGCGAGCTCCTACGAGCAGTACTTC; V: TRBV2; D: .; size: .; J: TRBJ2-7
CDR3: CARPSPLYGYTF; DNA: TGTGCCCGGCCCTCCCCCCTCTATGGCTACACCTTC; V: TRBV19; D: .; size: few; J: TRBJ1-2
CDR3: CASSPSAGANVLTF; DNA: TGTGCCAGCAGTCCAAGTGCCGGGGCCAACGTCCTGACTTTC; V: TRBV6-5; D: .; size: .; J: TRBJ2-6
CDR3: CATSQELMNTEAFF; DNA: TGTGCCACATCACAGGAGCTCATGAACACTGAAGCTTTCTTT; V: TRBV10-3; D: .; size: .; J: TRBJ1-1
CDR3: CASSPGQGANYGYTF; DNA: TGTGCCAGCAGCCCCGGACAGGGGGCTAACTATGGCTACACCTTC; V: TRBV5-4; D: TRBD1; size: .; J: TRBJ1-2
CDR3: CASTQDRGFAEAFF; DNA: TGTGCCAGCACACAGGACAGGGGCTTTGCTGAAGCTTTCTTT; V: TRBV2; D: TRBD1; size: once; J: TRBJ1-1
CDR3: CASSSLTVGGRNSPLHF; DNA: TGTGCCAGCAGTTCTCTCACGGTGGGGGGGCGGAATTCACCCCTCCACTTT; V: TRBV27; D: .; size: few; J: TRBJ1-6
CDR3: CATSSTRDTSGNTIYF; DNA: TGTGCCACCAGCAGTACACGGGACACGTCTGGAAACACCATATATTTT; V: TRBV15; D: .; size: .; J: TRBJ1-3
CDR3: CSVFSGSYEQYF; DNA: TGCAGCGTTTTCTCAGGTTCCTACGAGCAGTACTTC; V: TRBV29-1; D: .; size: few; J: TRBJ2-7
CDR3: CASRARDMGYEKLFF; DNA: TGTGCCAGCCGGGCTAGGGACATGGGTTATGAAAAACTGTTTTTT; V: TRBV2; D: .; size: .; J: TRBJ1-4